Listed below are T cell receptor beta chains from one sample, sequenced in a study of blood T cell repertoires in COVID-19. The method was immunoSEQ multiplex PCR; TCRdb's version includes in-frame clones alone and lacks a portion of them. The sample has roughly 250,000 clones; around 90% are singletons. The sequencing input was PBMCs or T cells enriched from blood (not recorded which). These receptors all come from a woman aged 25 to 39 with acute COVID-19. CDR3s include the opening cysteine and the closing phenylalanine or tryptophan. D genes are given only for firm matches. The size entry is marked missing in some rows and otherwise reads once, few, many or a size class.

J: TRBJ1-1
D: .
V: TRBV30
size: .
DNA: TGTGCCTGGCGGACTCAGGGGGAAGCTTTCTTT
CDR3: CAWRTQGEAFF

J: TRBJ2-1
D: TRBD1
V: TRBV25-1
size: .
DNA: TGTGCCAGCAGTGAACTGGGGGGACAGGGCAGGAATGAGCAGTTCTTC
CDR3: CASSELGGQGRNEQFF

J: TRBJ1-5
D: .
V: TRBV27
size: .
DNA: TGTGCCAGCAGTATCCTTGGGGGCATGGGCAATCAGCCCCAGCATTTT
CDR3: CASSILGGMGNQPQHF

J: TRBJ1-2
D: .
V: TRBV4-3
size: once
DNA: TGCGCCAGCAGCCAAGATCTCAGGGCGAACTATGGCTACACCTTC
CDR3: CASSQDLRANYGYTF

J: TRBJ1-2
D: .
V: TRBV19
size: .
DNA: TGTGCCAGTACGGATTTGGGGGGGAGCTATGGCTACACCTTC
CDR3: CASTDLGGSYGYTF

J: TRBJ1-1
D: .
V: TRBV9
size: .
DNA: TGTGCCAGCAGCGTTTCCTTTACGCAGGGATACACTGAAGCTTTCTTT
CDR3: CASSVSFTQGYTEAFF

J: TRBJ1-2
D: TRBD1
V: TRBV6-6
size: .
DNA: TGTGCGACAGGGCTTGGCTATGGCTACACCTTC
CDR3: CATGLGYGYTF

J: TRBJ2-5
D: .
V: TRBV5-4
size: once
DNA: TGTGCCAGCAGCTTGGACTTGCGGGGATACCAAGAGACCCAGTACTTC
CDR3: CASSLDLRGYQETQYF

J: TRBJ1-4
D: TRBD1
V: TRBV5-1
size: .
DNA: TGCGCCAGCAGACTTCAAGACAGGGTGAATGAAAAACTGTTTTTT
CDR3: CASRLQDRVNEKLFF

J: TRBJ2-3
D: .
V: TRBV11-2
size: .
DNA: TGTGCCAACAGCTTAATGGCAGGCTTAGGTTTCACAGATACGCAGTATTTT
CDR3: CANSLMAGLGFTDTQYF

J: TRBJ2-2
D: .
V: TRBV7-8
size: .
DNA: TGTGCCAGCAGCTTAGGGGGAACGGGACACGTGAACACCGGGGAGCTGTTTTTT
CDR3: CASSLGGTGHVNTGELFF

J: TRBJ1-5
D: .
V: TRBV5-1
size: .
DNA: TGCGCCAGCAGCGTTACAGGGTTCGAGCCCCAGCATTTT
CDR3: CASSVTGFEPQHF

J: TRBJ1-4
D: .
V: TRBV5-4
size: once
DNA: TGTGCCAGCAGCTTCGCGGGGCGGGAGAAACTGTTTTTT
CDR3: CASSFAGREKLFF

J: TRBJ1-6
D: .
V: TRBV19
size: once
DNA: TGTGCCAGTAGTGACAGTTGGAATTCACCCCTCCACTTT
CDR3: CASSDSWNSPLHF

J: TRBJ1-5
D: .
V: TRBV12-5
size: .
DNA: TGTGCTAGTGGGCAAGGGGTTTTTGGCAATCAGCCCCAGCATTTT
CDR3: CASGQGVFGNQPQHF

J: TRBJ1-4
D: TRBD1
V: TRBV5-1
size: once
DNA: TGCGCCAGCAGCTCCAGACAGGGGGCAGGGGAAAAACTGTTTTTT
CDR3: CASSSRQGAGEKLFF

J: TRBJ2-7
D: TRBD2
V: TRBV19
size: .
DNA: TGTGCCAGTAGTACCTTTCAGACTAGCGGGAGTTACGAGCAGTACTTC
CDR3: CASSTFQTSGSYEQYF

J: TRBJ1-3
D: .
V: TRBV12-3/TRBV12-4
size: once
DNA: TGTGCCAGCAGCACTGGAAACACCATATATTTT
CDR3: CASSTGNTIYF

J: TRBJ1-1
D: .
V: TRBV9
size: .
DNA: TGTGCCAGCAGCGCTATTAAGGACAGACTGAACACTGAAGCTTTCTTT
CDR3: CASSAIKDRLNTEAFF

J: TRBJ1-3
D: .
V: TRBV28
size: .
DNA: TGTGCCAGCGGCCCCCCCCCTTCTGGAAACACCATATATTTT
CDR3: CASGPPPSGNTIYF

J: TRBJ2-3
D: TRBD2
V: TRBV7-8
size: .
DNA: TGTGCCAGCAGCTTAGGTCTAGCGGGGGGGGAAGGAGATACGCAGTATTTT
CDR3: CASSLGLAGGEGDTQYF

J: TRBJ1-4
D: .
V: TRBV28
size: .
DNA: TGTGCCAGCAGTCCCCCCCTTCGTGGCCTGGGAGTGTTTTTT
CDR3: CASSPPLRGLGVFF

J: TRBJ2-3
D: TRBD2
V: TRBV28
size: .
DNA: TGTGCCAGCAGTTCTCCCGGGACTAGCGGGGCATTCACAGATACGCAGTATTTT
CDR3: CASSSPGTSGAFTDTQYF

J: TRBJ1-1
D: TRBD1
V: TRBV7-2
size: once
DNA: TGTGCCAGCAGCTTAGAATCGGGACAGGGGGCTGAAGCTTTCTTT
CDR3: CASSLESGQGAEAFF

J: TRBJ2-2
D: .
V: TRBV18
size: .
DNA: TGTGCCAGCTCACCTAACAGGGTCGGGGAGCTGTTTTTT
CDR3: CASSPNRVGELFF

J: TRBJ1-4
D: .
V: TRBV2
size: .
DNA: TGTGCCAGCAGCATTGCAGGGAGGTATGAAAAACTGTTTTTT
CDR3: CASSIAGRYEKLFF

J: TRBJ2-5
D: TRBD2
V: TRBV11-2
size: .
DNA: TGTGCCAGCAGCTTAGATCTAGCGGGAGGGGTCGAGACCCAGTACTTC
CDR3: CASSLDLAGGVETQYF

J: TRBJ2-3
D: .
V: TRBV20-1
size: .
DNA: TGCAGTGCTAGTATCCCGGCAGGGACAGATACGCAGTATTTT
CDR3: CSASIPAGTDTQYF

J: TRBJ2-2
D: TRBD2
V: TRBV5-1
size: .
DNA: TGCGCCAGCAGCTCCTCCTTAGCGGGAGAATCCGGGGAGCTGTTTTTT
CDR3: CASSSSLAGESGELFF

J: TRBJ1-5
D: .
V: TRBV11-2
size: .
DNA: TGTGCCAGCAGCCAGAATGGGCCCCAGCATTTT
CDR3: CASSQNGPQHF

J: TRBJ2-1
D: .
V: TRBV3-1/TRBV3-2
size: .
DNA: TGTGCCAGCAGCCCCTTCGGTGAGGGGGGGAACTACAATGAGCAGTTCTTC
CDR3: CASSPFGEGGNYNEQFF

J: TRBJ2-7
D: .
V: TRBV7-2
size: .
DNA: TGTGCCAGCAGCTTAGCGTGGCAGGGCTCCTACGAGCAGTACTTC
CDR3: CASSLAWQGSYEQYF

J: TRBJ1-3
D: .
V: TRBV28
size: .
DNA: TGTGCCAGCAGTTTATCGGGGGGGCTAAAGTCTGGAAACACCATATATTTT
CDR3: CASSLSGGLKSGNTIYF

J: TRBJ2-1
D: .
V: TRBV29-1
size: .
DNA: TGCAGCGTTGAAGAGGAACAGGGAAATGAGCAGTTCTTC
CDR3: CSVEEEQGNEQFF

J: TRBJ1-1
D: TRBD1
V: TRBV2
size: .
DNA: TGTGCCAGCAGAGGGGGACAGGCCGCTTTCTTT
CDR3: CASRGGQAAFF

J: TRBJ1-4
D: TRBD1
V: TRBV7-9
size: .
DNA: TGTGCCAGCAGCCCGACAGGGGCATGGGAAAAACTGTTTTTT
CDR3: CASSPTGAWEKLFF

J: TRBJ2-2
D: TRBD1
V: TRBV12-5
size: .
DNA: TGTGCTAGTGGTTCCGGACAGGGGGTCGGGGAGCTGTTTTTT
CDR3: CASGSGQGVGELFF

J: TRBJ1-1
D: .
V: TRBV28
size: .
DNA: TGTGCCAGCAGCACTCCCACGGGGTCAGGCTGGCTGACTGAAGCTTTCTTT
CDR3: CASSTPTGSGWLTEAFF

J: TRBJ2-2
D: .
V: TRBV28
size: .
DNA: TGTGCCAGCAGTTTACCAGGCAGCATTACCGGGGAGCTGTTTTTT
CDR3: CASSLPGSITGELFF

J: TRBJ1-5
D: .
V: TRBV2
size: .
DNA: TGTGCCAGCAGTGAGTCGGCAGGGGATCAGCCCCAGCATTTT
CDR3: CASSESAGDQPQHF

J: TRBJ2-2
D: .
V: TRBV28
size: .
DNA: TGTGCCAGCAGTTTTTTCCGCGGGGAGCTGTTTTTT
CDR3: CASSFFRGELFF

J: TRBJ1-5
D: .
V: TRBV28
size: once
DNA: TGTGCCAGCAGTCCAGACAGGCCGAATCAGCCTCAGCATTTT
CDR3: CASSPDRPNQPQHF

J: TRBJ2-2
D: TRBD1
V: TRBV7-9
size: .
DNA: TGTGCCAGCAGCTACCAGGGGGTCACCGGGGAGCTGTTTTTT
CDR3: CASSYQGVTGELFF

J: TRBJ2-7
D: .
V: TRBV6-1
size: .
DNA: TGTGCCAGCAGTGATGGCAGGGCAATCGACGAGCAGTACTTC
CDR3: CASSDGRAIDEQYF

J: TRBJ1-4
D: .
V: TRBV19
size: .
DNA: TGTGCCAGTAGTCCCCGACAGCTGAAAAATGAAAAACTGTTTTTT
CDR3: CASSPRQLKNEKLFF

J: TRBJ1-2
D: .
V: TRBV19
size: .
DNA: TGTGCCAGTAGTATGTCGGGGGGCTTATACTATGGCTACACCTTC
CDR3: CASSMSGGLYYGYTF

J: TRBJ1-6
D: .
V: TRBV9
size: .
DNA: TGTGCCAGCAGTTCGATGCTTAGTTCACCCCTCCACTTT
CDR3: CASSSMLSSPLHF

J: TRBJ1-3
D: .
V: TRBV7-9
size: .
DNA: TGTGCCAGCGGCTCGGGAAGCCAGGACTCTGGAAACACCATATATTTT
CDR3: CASGSGSQDSGNTIYF

J: TRBJ1-4
D: TRBD1
V: TRBV5-1
size: .
DNA: TGCGCCAGCGCACGAGGGGGCCCAACTAATGAAAAACTGTTTTTT
CDR3: CASARGGPTNEKLFF

J: TRBJ1-3
D: .
V: TRBV6-5
size: once
DNA: TGTGCCAGCAGGAGACCAGGGTTTGGAAACACCATATATTTT
CDR3: CASRRPGFGNTIYF

J: TRBJ2-5
D: .
V: TRBV7-3
size: .
DNA: TGTGCCAGCAGCTTGACTAGGCAAGAGACCCAGTACTTC
CDR3: CASSLTRQETQYF

J: TRBJ1-1
D: .
V: TRBV5-4
size: .
DNA: TGTGCCAGCAGCTTTTCCGGGAGCACTGAAGCTTTCTTT
CDR3: CASSFSGSTEAFF

J: TRBJ1-5
D: .
V: TRBV15
size: .
DNA: TGTGCCACCAGCAGACAGGGCAATAGCAATCAGCCCCAGCATTTT
CDR3: CATSRQGNSNQPQHF

J: TRBJ2-7
D: TRBD1
V: TRBV6-5
size: .
DNA: TGTGCCAGCAGTAGGGACAGACCGCCCTACGAGCAGTACTTC
CDR3: CASSRDRPPYEQYF